A selection of T cell receptor beta chains follows, all from one sample in a study of T cells in localized non-small cell lung cancer. Profiled with immunoSEQ multiplex PCR; TCRdb holds only in-frame clones, not every one. The data hold approximately 46,000 clones, with under 90% observed a single time. The starting material was peripheral blood mononuclear cells, obtained before any cancer treatment. Receptors were obtained from a man between 40 and 69 years old with stage III lung adenocarcinoma. Each CDR3 is given with its conserved first and last residue. Each record gives: J gene, D gene, clone size, V gene, CDR3 protein, CDR3 DNA. D genes are given only for firm matches. Clone size is stated in some rows and not others, as once, few, many or a class when expanded.

TRBJ2-1 | - | once | TRBV15 | CATSSPGVSSYNEQFF | TGTGCCACCAGCAGCCCAGGCGTAAGCTCCTACAATGAGCAGTTCTTC
TRBJ1-6 | TRBD1 | once | TRBV9 | CASRGTGLVNSPLHF | TGTGCCAGCCGCGGGACAGGGCTTGTGAATTCACCCCTCCACTTT
TRBJ1-4 | - | - | TRBV6-1 | CASSGWGTANEKLFF | TGTGCCAGCAGCGGATGGGGAACGGCTAATGAAAAACTGTTTTTT
TRBJ2-5 | - | - | TRBV4-1 | CASSQGGAVQETQYF | TGCGCCAGCAGCCAAGGGGGGGCAGTCCAAGAGACCCAGTACTTC
TRBJ2-2 | - | few | TRBV15 | CATSRDSVGELFF | TGTGCCACCAGCAGAGACAGCGTCGGGGAGCTGTTTTTT
TRBJ1-5 | - | - | TRBV2 | CASKPTGSTGQPQHF | TGTGCCAGCAAACCGACAGGTAGCACCGGGCAGCCCCAGCATTTT
TRBJ1-6 | TRBD1 | - | TRBV7-3 | CASSFGTGDSPLHF | TGTGCCAGCAGCTTTGGGACAGGGGATTCACCCCTCCACTTT
TRBJ2-7 | TRBD1 | - | TRBV7-7 | CASSLTGGYEQYF | TGTGCCAGCAGCCTTACAGGGGGCTACGAGCAGTACTTC
TRBJ2-3 | - | - | TRBV30 | CAWSGAADTQYF | TGTGCCTGGAGCGGGGCGGCAGATACGCAGTATTTT
TRBJ1-5 | - | - | TRBV5-1 | CASSLDSNQPQHF | TGCGCCAGCAGCTTGGATAGCAATCAGCCCCAGCATTTT
TRBJ2-3 | TRBD2 | - | TRBV4-2 | CASSQDSGARWDTQYF | TGTGCCAGCAGCCAGGATAGCGGGGCCCGCTGGGATACGCAGTATTTT
TRBJ2-5 | TRBD2 | once | TRBV5-4 | CASSLGLAGGVETQYF | TGTGCCAGCAGCTTGGGCCTAGCGGGGGGTGTGGAGACCCAGTACTTC
TRBJ2-1 | TRBD2 | once | TRBV10-3 | CAISPTVARGGIWNEQFF | TGTGCCATCAGCCCAACGGTTGCGCGGGGGGGTATTTGGAATGAGCAGTTCTTC
TRBJ2-1 | TRBD2 | - | TRBV27 | CASSYPGLAGVGEQFF | TGTGCCAGCAGTTACCCGGGACTAGCGGGTGTGGGTGAGCAGTTCTTC
TRBJ2-1 | - | once | TRBV7-2 | CASSLDMTGNEQFF | TGTGCCAGCAGCTTAGATATGACAGGCAATGAGCAGTTCTTC
TRBJ2-1 | - | - | TRBV6-1 | CASKANYNEQFF | TGTGCCAGCAAGGCAAACTACAATGAGCAGTTCTTC
TRBJ2-1 | TRBD2 | - | TRBV7-2 | CASSSSGYYYNEQFF | TGTGCCAGCAGTTCTAGCGGGTACTACTACAATGAGCAGTTCTTC
TRBJ2-3 | - | - | TRBV27 | CASSSGGKDTQYF | TGTGCCAGCAGCTCTGGGGGGAAGGATACGCAGTATTTT
TRBJ2-7 | - | - | TRBV27 | CASSRRQTYEQYF | TGTGCCAGCAGTCGCCGACAGACCTACGAGCAGTACTTC
TRBJ2-1 | TRBD2 | - | TRBV7-6 | CASSTVAGASYNEQFF | TGTGCCAGCAGCACTGTAGCGGGGGCCTCCTACAATGAGCAGTTCTTC
TRBJ2-2 | - | - | TRBV27 | CASTQRGYRLTGELFF | TGTGCCAGCACCCAAAGGGGGTACCGTTTGACCGGGGAGCTGTTTTTT
TRBJ2-2 | - | - | TRBV5-1 | CASSFRLGQSNTGELFF | TGCGCCAGCAGCTTTAGACTTGGACAGTCGAACACCGGGGAGCTGTTTTTT
TRBJ2-1 | TRBD2 | - | TRBV7-2 | CASSSPWLAGGEQFF | TGTGCCAGCAGCTCTCCCTGGCTAGCGGGGGGCGAGCAGTTCTTC
TRBJ2-5 | - | few | TRBV5-4 | CASSLEDVETQYF | TGTGCCAGCAGCTTGGAAGATGTGGAGACCCAGTACTTC
TRBJ2-3 | - | once | TRBV6-1 | CASSEAVGVRVPDTQYF | TGTGCCAGCAGTGAAGCAGTGGGGGTACGGGTTCCAGATACGCAGTATTTT
TRBJ2-5 | - | - | TRBV11-2 | CASSFTISQQETQYF | TGTGCCAGCAGCTTCACAATCTCGCAACAAGAGACCCAGTACTTC
TRBJ2-7 | - | - | TRBV4-2 | CASSQGAHPGSEQYF | TGTGCCAGCAGCCAAGGTGCCCATCCAGGATCCGAGCAGTACTTC
TRBJ2-5 | - | - | TRBV6-1 | CASSELTGVSETQYF | TGTGCCAGCAGTGAACTCACCGGGGTGTCGGAGACCCAGTACTTC
TRBJ2-7 | TRBD2 | - | TRBV11-1 | CASSSPGLAASYEQHF | TGTGCCAGCAGCTCCCCGGGACTAGCGGCTTCCTACGAGCAGCACTTC
TRBJ2-1 | - | - | TRBV5-4 | CASSLSAGSLIYNEQFF | TGTGCCAGCAGCCTATCTGCGGGTTCCCTAATCTACAATGAGCAGTTCTTC
TRBJ2-5 | - | few | TRBV5-8 | CASSSGTRFRGTQYF | TGTGCCAGCAGCTCCGGGACAAGGTTTAGGGGGACCCAGTACTTC
TRBJ2-1 | TRBD2 | - | TRBV27 | CASSLRASGGAGFYNEQFF | TGTGCCAGCAGTTTAAGGGCTAGCGGGGGGGCAGGTTTTTACAATGAGCAGTTCTTC
TRBJ2-1 | TRBD1 | - | TRBV11-2 | CASSRGTGYNEQFF | TGTGCCAGCAGCCGGGGGACAGGGTACAATGAGCAGTTCTTC
TRBJ2-1 | - | - | TRBV29-1 | CSVEDLPEWGDYEQFF | TGCAGCGTTGAAGACCTCCCTGAGTGGGGAGACTATGAGCAGTTCTTC
TRBJ2-3 | - | few | TRBV5-4 | CASSFLRAGDTQYF | TGTGCCAGCAGCTTCTTAAGGGCCGGAGATACGCAGTATTTT
TRBJ1-2 | TRBD1 | few | TRBV2 | CASSQPRDRGYGYTF | TGTGCCAGCAGTCAACCCCGGGACAGGGGCTATGGCTACACCTTC
TRBJ2-5 | TRBD2 | - | TRBV5-4 | CASSSSVAGGAKTQYF | TGTGCCAGCTCCTCTTCCGTAGCGGGGGGGGCGAAGACCCAGTACTTC
TRBJ1-2 | - | few | TRBV5-6 | CASSPGSEHGYTF | TGTGCCAGCAGCCCCGGGTCCGAACATGGCTACACCTTC
TRBJ2-5 | - | - | TRBV11-3 | CASSLDTGETQYF | TGTGCCAGCAGCTTAGATACGGGGGAGACCCAGTACTTC
TRBJ1-2 | - | - | TRBV6-1 | CASSAWTVYTF | TGTGCCAGCAGTGCCTGGACAGTCTACACCTTC
TRBJ2-3 | TRBD2 | - | TRBV18 | CASSPGLARGDTQYF | TGTGCCAGCTCACCCGGACTAGCTAGGGGAGATACGCAGTATTTT
TRBJ2-2 | TRBD2 | - | TRBV19 | CASRLLAGSTGELFF | TGTGCCAGTAGATTACTAGCGGGGTCCACCGGGGAGCTGTTTTTT
TRBJ1-2 | TRBD1 | - | TRBV6-6 | CASSYRDRGNYGYTF | TGTGCCAGCAGTTACAGGGACAGGGGAAACTATGGCTACACCTTC
TRBJ2-7 | - | - | TRBV9 | CASSPFPEYEQYF | TGTGCCAGCAGCCCTTTCCCTGAGTACGAGCAGTACTTC
TRBJ2-2 | TRBD2 | - | TRBV7-8 | CASSSSGGSTGELFF | TGTGCCAGCAGCTCTAGCGGGGGGAGCACCGGGGAGCTGTTTTTT